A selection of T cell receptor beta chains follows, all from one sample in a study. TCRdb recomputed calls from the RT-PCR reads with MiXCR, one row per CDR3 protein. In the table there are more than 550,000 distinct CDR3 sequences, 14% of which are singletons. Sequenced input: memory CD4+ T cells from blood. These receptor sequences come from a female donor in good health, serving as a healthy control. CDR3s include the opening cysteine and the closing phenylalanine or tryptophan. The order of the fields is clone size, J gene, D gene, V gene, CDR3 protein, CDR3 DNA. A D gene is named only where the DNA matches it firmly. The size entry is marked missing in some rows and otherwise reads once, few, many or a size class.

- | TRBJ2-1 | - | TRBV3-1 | CASTSSRSYNEQFF | TGTGCCAGCACCTCTAGCCGTTCCTACAATGAGCAGTTCTTC
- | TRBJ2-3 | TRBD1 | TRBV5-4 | CASSQDRGRDTQYF | TGTGCCAGCAGCCAGGACAGGGGAAGAGATACGCAGTATTTT
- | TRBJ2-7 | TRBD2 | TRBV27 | CASSLSVASGLPGYEQYF | TGTGCCAGCAGTTTATCGGTGGCTAGCGGCCTTCCGGGTTACGAGCAGTACTTC
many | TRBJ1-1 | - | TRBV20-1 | CSARDSSGGDEAFF | TGCAGTGCTAGAGATTCCTCGGGGGGAGATGAAGCTTTCTTT
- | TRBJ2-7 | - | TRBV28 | CASTLRRDHHEQYF | TGTGCCAGCACCCTTCGGCGGGACCACCACGAGCAGTACTTC
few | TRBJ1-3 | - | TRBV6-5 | CASSRLQGTSGNTIYF | TGTGCCAGCAGCCGCCTACAGGGAACCTCTGGAAACACCATATATTTT
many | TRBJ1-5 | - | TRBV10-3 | CAISEMTGSNQPQHF | TGTGCCATCAGTGAGATGACGGGAAGCAATCAGCCCCAGCATTTT
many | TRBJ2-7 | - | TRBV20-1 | CSARSGARDVKKIEQYF | TGCAGTGCTAGATCGGGGGCTCGGGATGTAAAAAAGATCGAGCAGTACTTC
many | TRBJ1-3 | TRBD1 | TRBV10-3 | CAISEWMQGAKGNTIYF | TGTGCCATCAGTGAGTGGATGCAGGGGGCGAAAGGAAACACCATATATTTT
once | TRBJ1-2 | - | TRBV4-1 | CASSQDRGGAWGYTF | TGCGCCAGCAGCCAAGATCGTGGGGGAGCCTGGGGCTACACCTTC
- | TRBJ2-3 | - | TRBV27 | CASSHLAYPRGDTQYF | TGTGCCAGCAGTCATCTAGCGTATCCCCGCGGGGATACGCAGTATTTT
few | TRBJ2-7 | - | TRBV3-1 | CASSQGSLRGTYEQYF | TGTGCCAGCAGCCAAGGAAGTCTGCGGGGAACCTACGAGCAGTACTTC
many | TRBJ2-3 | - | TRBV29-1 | CSGGAADTQYF | TGCAGCGGGGGGGCGGCCGATACGCAGTATTTT
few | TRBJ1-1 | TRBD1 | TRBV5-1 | CASQRQGLNTEAFF | TGCGCCAGCCAACGACAGGGGTTGAACACTGAAGCTTTCTTT
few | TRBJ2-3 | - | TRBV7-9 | CASTLGRDTQYF | TGTGCCAGCACCTTAGGGAGGGATACGCAGTATTTT
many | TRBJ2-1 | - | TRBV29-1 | CSVEARTQQFF | TGCAGCGTTGAAGCGAGGACCCAGCAGTTCTTC
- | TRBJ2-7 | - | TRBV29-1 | CSVEDRTGNTYEQYF | TGCAGCGTTGAAGATCGTACAGGGAACACCTACGAGCAGTACTTC
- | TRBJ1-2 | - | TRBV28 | CGAGFDYGYTF | TGTGGCGCAGGGTTTGACTATGGCTACACCTTC
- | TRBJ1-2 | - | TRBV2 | CASRRQEDYGYTF | TGTGCCAGCAGACGACAGGAGGACTATGGCTACACCTTC
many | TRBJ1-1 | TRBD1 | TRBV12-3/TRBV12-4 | CASSSPGQQDTEAFF | TGTGCCAGCAGCTCTCCGGGACAGCAGGACACTGAAGCTTTCTTT
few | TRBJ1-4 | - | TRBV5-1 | CASSYATNEKLFF | TGCGCCAGCAGTTATGCAACTAATGAAAAACTGTTTTTT
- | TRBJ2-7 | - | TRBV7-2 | CASSFEQGRSYEQYF | TGTGCCAGCAGCTTCGAACAGGGTCGCTCCTACGAGCAGTACTTC
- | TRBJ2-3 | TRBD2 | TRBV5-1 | CASRAGGSTDTQYF | TGCGCCAGCAGGGCGGGAGGGAGCACAGATACGCAGTATTTT
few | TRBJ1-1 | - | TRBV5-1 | CASSRDGEAFF | TGCGCCAGCAGCAGGGACGGTGAAGCTTTCTTT
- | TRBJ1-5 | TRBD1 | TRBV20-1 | CSATRGSSNQPQHF | TGCAGTGCTACCAGGGGGTCTAGCAATCAGCCCCAGCATTTT
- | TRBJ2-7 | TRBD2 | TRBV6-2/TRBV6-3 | CASKTSGGYEQYF | TGTGCCAGCAAGACTAGCGGGGGCTACGAGCAGTACTTC
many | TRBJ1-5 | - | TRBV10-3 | CAISSNTENQPQHF | TGTGCCATCAGTTCCAACACTGAGAATCAGCCCCAGCATTTT
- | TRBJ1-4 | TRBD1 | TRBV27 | CASRPIDRGREKLFF | TGTGCCAGCAGACCAATCGACAGGGGGCGTGAAAAACTGTTTTTT
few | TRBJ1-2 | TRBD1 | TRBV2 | CASSGQGPGYTF | TGTGCCAGCAGTGGACAGGGCCCTGGCTACACCTTC
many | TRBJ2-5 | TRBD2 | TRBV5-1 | CASSSQLAGEETQYF | TGCGCCAGCAGCTCGCAATTAGCGGGAGAAGAGACCCAGTACTTC
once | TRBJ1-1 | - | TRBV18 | CASSPRQSYMNTEAFF | TGTGCCAGCTCACCACGACAGTCCTACATGAACACTGAAGCTTTCTTT
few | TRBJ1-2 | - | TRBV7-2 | CASSWGLPYGYTF | TGTGCCAGCAGCTGGGGGCTACCTTATGGCTACACCTTC
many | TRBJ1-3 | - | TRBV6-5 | CASRPDSNSGNTIYF | TGTGCCAGCCGCCCGGACAGCAACTCTGGAAACACCATATATTTT
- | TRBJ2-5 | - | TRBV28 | CASSPHREYQETQYF | TGTGCCAGCAGTCCCCACAGGGAGTACCAAGAGACCCAGTACTTC
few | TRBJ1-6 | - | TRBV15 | CATSRGGNSPLHF | TGTGCCACCAGCCGGGGGGGTAATTCACCCCTCCACTTT
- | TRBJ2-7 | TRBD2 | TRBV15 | CATSRTSGTPYEQYF | TGTGCCACCAGCCGGACTAGCGGGACCCCCTACGAGCAGTACTTC
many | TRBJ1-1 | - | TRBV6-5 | CASLGRRSTEAFF | TGTGCCAGTTTGGGACGGCGGAGCACTGAAGCTTTCTTT
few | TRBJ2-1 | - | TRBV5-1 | CASARAEGSYNEQFF | TGCGCCAGTGCCAGAGCGGAAGGGTCCTACAATGAGCAGTTCTTC
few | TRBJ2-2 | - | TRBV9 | CASSVIAGNGELFF | TGTGCCAGCAGCGTAATAGCCGGGAACGGGGAGCTGTTTTTT
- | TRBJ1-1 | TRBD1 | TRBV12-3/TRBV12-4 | CASGPLPGSGGLEAFF | TGTGCCAGCGGGCCGCTCCCCGGGTCAGGGGGCCTTGAAGCTTTCTTT
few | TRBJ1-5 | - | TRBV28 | CASSIGRVGNQPQHF | TGTGCCAGCAGCATAGGAAGAGTGGGCAATCAGCCCCAGCATTTT
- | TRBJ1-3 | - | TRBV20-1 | CSAGDPSSGNTIYF | TGCAGTGCTGGGGACCCGAGCTCTGGAAACACCATATATTTT
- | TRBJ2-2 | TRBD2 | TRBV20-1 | CSATIRTSGTGELFF | TGCAGTGCTACGATTCGGACTAGCGGGACCGGGGAGCTGTTTTTT